These 14 T cell receptor beta chains were sequenced from one sample in a study of OX40 agonist ivuxolimab in advanced cancers. Sequencing used immunoSEQ multiplex PCR; TCRdb keeps in-frame clones, though not all of them. The data contain some 70,000 clones, under 85% of them singletons. The specimen comprised CD4+ or CD8+ T cells sorted from blood, sampled in a trial of the OX40 agonist ivuxolimab. The receptors here all came from an adult with an advanced solid tumor such as melanoma, head and neck, liver or kidney cancer.

The chain combines TRBV11-2 with TRBJ1-3, with D possibly TRBD1 on 5 matching bases. CDR1 is SGHAT, CDR2 FQNNGV, per germline. The CDR3 is 16 residues long. Trimming removed 1 base from V and 3 bases from J, with 13 bases in between. CDR3 residues: CASSLVAGSIGNTIYF. CDR3 nucleotides: TGTGCCAGCAGCTTAGTGGCAGGGTCGATTGGAAACACCATATATTTT.

This clone was seen a handful of times. The DNA of the CDR3 is TGTGCCAGTAGTTTTCAGGGAAGGACTGGCTACACCTTC. Protein product: CASSFQGRTGYTF. The chain couples TRBV19 to TRBJ1-2, with D maybe TRBD1 (5 bases). Per the germline V gene, CDR1 is LNHDA and CDR2 is SQIVND (reference sequence). CDR3 length: 13 residues. V was clipped by 5 bases and J by 7 bases, with 14 bases between them.

This rearrangement joins TRBV5-6 to TRBJ2-1; maybe TRBD2 (5 bases). Deletions cut 7 bases from V and 2 bases from J, with 13 bases between. Germline-derived CDR1 and CDR2 are SGHDT and YYEEEE. CDR3 length equals 14 residues. The CDR3 reads CASGRMGAYNEQFF. CDR3 DNA sequence: TGTGCCAGCGGGAGAATGGGTGCCTACAATGAGCAGTTCTTC.

The gene calls are TRBV5-1 and TRBJ2-1; no clear D gene. Germline CDR1 SGHRS, CDR2 YFSETQ. V lost 5 bases to trimming and J lost 6 bases, with 12 bases between them. The CDR3 spans 13 residues. The CDR3 DNA reads as TGCGCCAGCAGTCCCAACCTTGTCAATGAGCAGTTCTTC. It codes for CASSPNLVNEQFF.

This sequence joins TRBV5-4 and TRBJ2-6; 9 bases are a match to TRBD2. The germline gives CDR1 SGHNT, CDR2 YYREEE (reference sequence). The CDR3 is 15 amino acids. The V gene end was trimmed by 4 bases and the J gene end by 3 bases; junction bases not matched to a gene: 2. The CDR3 nucleotides are TGTGCCAGCAGCCAACTAGCGGGTGGGGCCAACGTCCTGACTTTC. It codes for CASSQLAGGANVLTF.

The V gene is TRBV5-4, the J gene TRBJ1-2, with TRBD1 matching over 8 bases. Germline values: CDR1 SGHNT, CDR2 YYREEE (reference sequence). The CDR3 spans 14 residues. Trimming removed 0 bases from V and 7 bases from J; junction bases left unmatched: 5. The chain's CDR3 is CASSLVQGAGGYTF. The CDR3 DNA sequence: TGTGCCAGCAGCTTGGTCCAGGGGGCAGGTGGCTACACCTTC.

The chain combines TRBV2 with TRBJ1-2; D gene ambiguous. The V gene lost 2 bases and the J gene lost 2 bases, with 9 bases spanning the gap. CDR3 length: 14 residues. Germline CDR1 SNHLY, CDR2 FYNNEI. CDR3 amino acids: CASSERRKNYGYTF. CDR3 in DNA: TGTGCCAGCAGTGAACGCAGGAAAAACTATGGCTACACCTTC.

This clone was counted a single time. The rearrangement links TRBV18 to TRBJ2-2; 10 positions agree with TRBD1. The CDR3 sequence is 16 residues long. V trimming: 5 bases; J trimming: 7 bases; junction bases outside the gene matches: 10. Germline loops: CDR1 KGHSH, CDR2 LQKENI. The CDR3 region is CASSSTTGGSGGELFF. The CDR3 coding sequence is TGTGCCAGCTCATCGACGACAGGGGGCAGCGGCGGGGAGCTGTTTTTT.

The chain employs TRBV29-1 and TRBJ1-2, with TRBD1 matching 9 bases. V was clipped by 4 bases and J by 6 bases; unmatched bases: 9. The germline V gene has CDR1 SQVTM and CDR2 ANQGSEA. CDR3 length: 14 amino acids. The DNA for the CDR3 is TGCAGCGTTGCGGTGACAGGGGGGGTGAATGGCTACACCTTC. This sequence encodes CSVAVTGGVNGYTF.

This chain joins TRBV6-1 and TRBJ2-3; D is undetermined. Trimming left V 0 bases short and J 1 base short, with 8 bases between. Germline V gene data show CDR1 as MNHNS and CDR2 as SASEGT. The CDR3 has 15 residues. This CDR3 reads CASSEADGRTDTQYF. CDR3 DNA sequence: TGTGCCAGCAGTGAAGCCGACGGGCGCACAGATACGCAGTATTTT.

V usage is TRBV19 and J usage is TRBJ1-2; possible D gene TRBD1, 6 bases. Germline values: CDR1 LNHDA, CDR2 SQIVND (reference sequence). Trimming removed 6 bases at V and 6 bases at J, with 14 bases between. The CDR3 covers 13 residues. DNA for the CDR3: TGTGCCAGTAGCGCCGGGACATCTGATGGCTACACCTTC. Translating it yields CASSAGTSDGYTF.

V and J are TRBV23-1 and TRBJ2-7; D may be TRBD1 or TRBD2 (6 bases each). TRBV23-1 is assigned to the ORF class and has an uncertain function. The CDR3 is 15 amino acids. V was shortened by 2 bases and J by 4 bases, with 15 bases between the two germline ends. CDR3: CASSQPRGEEYEQYF. For the CDR3, the DNA is TGCGCCAGCAGTCAACCGAGGGGGGAGGAGTACGAGCAGTACTTC.

Many counts were recorded for this clone. The genes are TRBV30 and TRBJ2-7; D possibly corresponds to TRBD2 (5 bases). The CDR3 has 12 amino acids. With 2 bases removed from V and 3 bases from J, the gap between germline ends came to 8 bases. Germline V gene lookup returns CDR1 GTSNPN and CDR2 SVGIG (reference sequence). In DNA form, the CDR3 reads TGTGCCTGGAGTCTAGGACTCTACGAGCAGTACTTC. Translating it yields CAWSLGLYEQYF.

V is TRBV10-1 and J is TRBJ2-2; D may be TRBD1 (5 bases). The CDR3 has 17 residues. The germline V gene encodes CDR1 WNHNN and CDR2 SYGVQD (reference sequence). V lost 8 bases to trimming and J lost 4 bases, with 23 bases between them. The CDR3 bases are TGCGCCAGCCCCTTCGAAGACAGTCGCAAGTTCACCGGGGAGCTGTTTTTT. This gives the protein CASPFEDSRKFTGELFF.